The 9 T cell receptor beta chains reported below all come from one sample, sequenced in a study of regulatory T cells in long-lasting Graves disease. Time point given: newly diagnosed GD, antithyroid drugs for less than 3 months. RNA from PBMCs was the source of the TCR library. HTBI primers from iRepertoire and Arm-PCR of CDR3 regions yielded the TCR beta libraries. TCRdb ran MiXCR on the multiplex PCR reads and lists one entry per CDR3 protein. This table holds about 620,000 distinct CDR3 sequences, roughly 15% found once. This same sample was also taken into another study, of T cells in Graves' hyperthyroidism and ophthalmopathy.

The sample consisted of peripheral blood mononuclear cells (PBMCs), taken at new diagnosis, from a patient treated with antithyroid drugs. Source of these receptors: a woman aged 30 to 39 with Graves disease.

This clonotype was counted many times. In DNA, the CDR3 is TGTGCCACCAGCGCGCGAGGACCAACTGCATCCTACGAGCAGTACTTC. As protein: CATSARGPTASYEQYF. This chain joins TRBV15 and TRBJ2-7; D gene uncertain. The germline gives CDR1 LNHNV, CDR2 YYDKDF (reference sequence). The CDR3 sequence is 16 residues long. The V and J ends lost 5 bases and 1 base respectively, with 18 bases between them.

This chain uses TRBV29-1 with TRBJ2-7, with D hard to call. The germline V gene has CDR1 SQVTM and CDR2 ANQGSEA. The CDR3 is made up of 11 amino acids. V was shortened by 3 bases and J by 0 bases, with 3 bases between the two germline ends. CDR3 sequence: CSVDNSYEQYF. The CDR3 DNA reads TGCAGCGTTGACAACTCCTACGAGCAGTACTTC.

The genes are TRBV2 and TRBJ2-3; D might be TRBD2 (6 bases). The ends were cut back, 2 bases at V and 7 bases at J, with 16 bases in the middle. Germline assignment: CDR1 SNHLY and CDR2 FYNNEI. CDR3 length: 15 amino acids. CDR3 amino acids: CASSESGERRNTQYF. The CDR3 region has the DNA TGTGCCAGCAGTGAATCGGGAGAGAGGCGGAATACGCAGTATTTT.

Regarding this clonotype: With a much larger clone just one base away, this may be a read error. V and J are TRBV28 and TRBJ1-2; 7 bases fit TRBD1. In germline, CDR1 is MDHEN, CDR2 SYDVKM. This CDR3 has 14 amino acids. CDR3 region: CASSHRGFRYGYAF. Written as DNA, the CDR3 is TGTGCCAGCAGCCACAGGGGCTTCCGCTATGGCTACGCCTTC.

This clonotype was recorded at least ten times. The chain has TRBV28 and TRBJ1-5; D gene uncertain. CDR3 length: 11 residues. Germline V CDR1 and CDR2: MDHEN, SYDVKM. V dropped 10 bases and J dropped 7 bases, with 11 bases sitting between them. The CDR3 coding sequence is TGTGCCACCTCGGACGGGCAGCCCCAGCATTTT. It codes for CATSDGQPQHF.

The sample holds a few counts of this clonotype. The CDR3 reads CASSEVSKGSSNQPQHF. The CDR3 DNA sequence: TGTGCCAGTAGTGAGGTTTCAAAGGGTTCTAGCAATCAGCCCCAGCATTTT. The gene calls are TRBV19 and TRBJ1-5; D unclear. Germline values: CDR1 LNHDA, CDR2 SQIVND (reference sequence). V shed 5 bases and J shed 0 bases, with 17 bases lying between them. This CDR3 comprises 17 residues.

This clonotype turned up a few times. The chain is built from TRBV9 and TRBJ1-2; 8 bases map to TRBD1. The CDR3 extends over 15 amino acids. J lost 7 bases, V lost 2 bases, and 10 bases had no gene match. From germline, CDR1 is SGDLS and CDR2 YYNGEE. As DNA, the CDR3 is TGTGCCAGCAGCGTTCTTCAGGGGGCGCAGGGTGGCTACACCTTC. As protein: CASSVLQGAQGGYTF.

Many counts were recorded for this clonotype. V gene TRBV24-1 combines with J gene TRBJ2-1; D could derive from TRBD1 or TRBD2 (5 bases each). V was clipped by 4 bases and J by 3 bases, with 15 bases between them. This CDR3 has 16 residues. Germline V CDR1 and CDR2: KGHDR, SFDVKD. CDR3 DNA sequence: TGTGCCACCAGTGACGCCGGGACCGGCAACTACAATGAGCAGTTCTTC. Translated: CATSDAGTGNYNEQFF.

This clonotype was found many times. This chain connects TRBV28 to TRBJ2-2; D is unclear. The CDR3 runs 12 residues. V was cut by 6 bases and J by 6 bases, with 8 bases left in between. Germline V gives CDR1 MDHEN, CDR2 SYDVKM. The CDR3 nucleotides are TGTGCCAGCAGCTCCCGCGCCGGGGAGCTGTTTTTT. Amino acid sequence: CASSSRAGELFF.